These 13 T cell receptor beta chains came from one sample sequenced in a study of early T cells in non-severe SARS-CoV-2 infection. TCRdb re-called the 5' RACE reads with MiXCR, one entry per CDR3 protein. This sample has roughly 56,000 distinct CDR3 sequences, with approximately 16% found just once. Specimen: whole blood, collected at baseline. Receptors were obtained from an adult who was a healthcare worker with PCR-confirmed SARS-CoV-2 infection or an uninfected control (not recorded which).

The V and J genes are TRBV4-2 and TRBJ1-5; a weak D match, TRBD1 (6 bases). The CDR3 totals 17 residues. Germline CDR1 and CDR2: LGHNA and YNFKEQ. V was cut by 0 bases and J by 1 base, with 13 bases left in between. This CDR3 is CASSQDLLGTSNQPQHF. The CDR3 nucleotides are TGTGCCAGCAGCCAAGACCTTTTGGGGACAAGCAATCAGCCCCAGCATTTT.

The chain couples TRBV12-3 or TRBV12-4 to TRBJ2-1; no definite D call. Between the trimmed V and J ends, which lost 2 bases and 5 bases, there was a span of 13 bases. The CDR3 sequence is 15 residues long. In DNA, the CDR3 is TGTGCCAGCAGTTTAATCGAGGCAGTCCACAATGAGCAGTTCTTC. This codes for CASSLIEAVHNEQFF.

This clonotype was seen a few times. V is TRBV2 and J is TRBJ2-5; a weak D match, TRBD2 (6 bases). The CDR3 is 12 residues long. Trimming stripped 5 bases from V and 4 bases from J, with 8 bases between. Germline loops: CDR1 SNHLY, CDR2 FYNNEI. CDR3 coding DNA: TGTGCCAGCAGTCCTAGCGCAGAGACCCAGTACTTC. Its protein is CASSPSAETQYF.

The chain carries TRBV9 and TRBJ1-4; tentatively, D is TRBD1 (5 bases). The CDR3 runs to 15 residues. Trimming removed 1 base from V and 8 bases from J, with 15 bases in between. Germline values: CDR1 SGDLS, CDR2 YYNGEE. The CDR3 nucleotides are TGTGCCAGCAGCGTATCCGCTGGGGCGGGAGAAAAACTGTTTTTT. This codes for CASSVSAGAGEKLFF.

The sample holds a few counts of this clonotype. The rearrangement uses TRBV5-1 and TRBJ2-6; D is undetermined. Trimming stripped 4 bases from V and 0 bases from J, with 8 bases between. The CDR3 has 15 residues. In germline, CDR1 is SGHRS, CDR2 YFSETQ. The CDR3 protein is CASSPTDSGANVLTF. The DNA of the CDR3 is TGCGCCAGCAGCCCCACAGACTCTGGGGCCAACGTCCTGACTTTC. Full variable domain (rest looked up from reference TRBV5-1 and TRBJ2-6): KAGVTQTPRYLIKTRGQQVTLSCSPISGHRSVSWYQQTPGQGLQFLFEYFSETQRNKGNFPGRFSGRQFSNSRSEMNVSTLELGDSALYLCASSPTDSGANVLTFGAGSRLTVL.

This clonotype was found a few times. This chain joins TRBV14 and TRBJ1-3; D not certain. Germline V gene sequence: CDR1 SGHDN, CDR2 FVKESK. This CDR3 has 15 amino acids. V lost 4 bases and J 0 bases, leaving 10 bases between the germline ends. CDR3 sequence: CASSPNRDSGNTIYF. The DNA for the CDR3 is TGTGCCAGCAGCCCGAACCGGGACTCTGGAAACACCATATATTTT.

The CDR3 protein is CASSTPGRQYPSSGNTIYF. For the CDR3, the DNA is TGTGCCAGCAGCACCCCGGGACGTCAATACCCCAGCTCTGGAAACACCATATATTTT. The chain recombines TRBV9 with TRBJ1-3; possible D gene TRBD1, 5 bases. Trimming pared 4 bases from V and 0 bases from J, leaving 23 bases between. The CDR3 runs to 19 residues. CDR1 SGDLS and CDR2 YYNGEE come from the germline V gene.

This chain joins TRBV7-9 and TRBJ2-2; TRBD1 agrees at 11 bases. CDR1 is SEHNR and CDR2 is FQNEAQ in the germline V gene (reference sequence). The CDR3 totals 15 residues. V lost 4 bases to trimming and J lost 6 bases; unmatched junction nucleotides: 4. The CDR3 sequence is CASSSRDRGAGELFF. CDR3 nucleotide sequence: TGTGCCAGCAGCTCCCGGGACAGGGGGGCCGGGGAGCTGTTTTTT.

This clonotype was seen a handful of times. The chain is built from TRBV6-6 and TRBJ1-1; the match to TRBD1 covers 9 bases. The CDR3 has 16 amino acids. Germline V gene lookup returns CDR1 MNHNY and CDR2 SVGAGI (reference sequence). V was pared by 6 bases and J by 2 bases, with 10 bases of the junction left unmatched. The CDR3: CASRKGQGEVNTEAFF. In nucleotides, the CDR3 is TGTGCCAGCAGAAAGGGACAGGGTGAGGTAAACACTGAAGCTTTCTTT.

In its sample, this clonotype was seen a few times. The chain has TRBV27 and TRBJ2-7, with D hard to call. Germline values: CDR1 MNHEY, CDR2 SMNVEV (reference sequence). The CDR3 contains 13 residues. V was cut by 0 bases and J by 3 bases, with 6 bases left in between. The CDR3 region has the DNA TGTGCCAGCAGTTTATCTGTAGGCTACGAGCAGTACTTC. Residues: CASSLSVGYEQYF.

This clonotype appeared a few times. This chain connects TRBV18 to TRBJ1-5, with 7 bases lining up with TRBD1. This CDR3 spans 15 amino acids. Germline V CDR1 and CDR2: KGHSH, LQKENI. Unmatched junction bases numbered 12, after V lost 6 bases and J lost 7 bases. The CDR3 DNA sequence: TGTGCCAGCTCGCAGACAGGGAATGAGAACCAGCCCCAGCATTTT. Protein: CASSQTGNENQPQHF. The variable domain in full, completed from reference TRBV18 and TRBJ1-5, reads NAGVMQNPRHLVRRRGQEARLRCSPMKGHSHVYWYRQLPEEGLKFMVYLQKENIIDESGMPKERFSAEFPKEGPSILRIQQVVRGDSAAYFCASSQTGNENQPQHFGDGTRLSIL.

This clonotype was seen many times. The V gene is TRBV4-1, the J gene TRBJ1-2; TRBD1 matches 7 bases. Losses at the gene ends were 0 bases for V and 4 bases for J; bases not matched to a gene: 2. The CDR3 has 14 residues. Germline V gene data show CDR1 as MGHRA and CDR2 as YSYEKL. The CDR3 DNA reads as TGCGCCAGCAGCCAAGATAACAGGGGCTATGGCTACACCTTC. Translated, it gives CASSQDNRGYGYTF.

There are a few counts of this clonotype. This chain connects TRBV5-1 to TRBJ2-1, with D perhaps matching TRBD1 or TRBD2 (5 bases each). Per the germline V gene, CDR1 is SGHRS and CDR2 is YFSETQ. The CDR3 runs to 14 residues. V lost 4 bases and J 2 bases, leaving 10 bases between the germline ends. Here the CDR3 reads CASSRDGAYNEQFF. The CDR3 DNA reads TGCGCCAGCAGCCGGGACGGAGCCTACAATGAGCAGTTCTTC.